The sample holds many counts of the clone carrying this TCR beta chain. The antigen is undetermined. The sample belongs to a study of neurological immune-mediated disorders. General observations from the study: HTLV-1-associated myelopathy ranked highest for TCR clonal expansion and multiple sclerosis lowest, beneath healthy controls.

The unsorted libraries were made from 2 million PBMCs kept at -80 C. The cDNA was synthesized by 5'RACE incorporating 10-nucleotide random UMIs. The output of every sequencing run, over 180 million TCR-beta sequences, came from 15-18 subjects. One entry per CDR3 protein, called by TCRdb with MiXCR from the 5' RACE reads. Counted here are 50,000 to 60,000 distinct CDR3 sequences, 16% occurring once; the ten biggest clones make up more than 3.5%. The CDR3 consists of 16 residues. The V and J ends lost 3 bases and 2 bases respectively, with 19 bases between them. Germline V gene lookup returns CDR1 DFQATT and CDR2 SNEGSKA (reference sequence).

The chain has TRBV20-1 and TRBJ1-1, with a possible D match to TRBD1 (6 bases). This receptor was obtained from a man aged 55 to 69 in good health. The sequenced sample was PBMCs. CDR3 residues: CSASTGQTPTNTEAFF. The CDR3 DNA is TGCAGTGCTAGTACAGGGCAGACCCCAACCAACACTGAAGCTTTCTTT.